A selection of T cell receptor beta chains follows, all from one sample in a study of shared clonotypes between healthy human individuals. The method was immunoSEQ multiplex PCR; TCRdb's version includes in-frame clones alone and lacks a portion of them. The data hold some 2,500,000 clones, with approximately 93% observed a single time. Sequencing used naive CD4+ T cells from PBMCs. The receptors originated from a man in his late teens or twenties in good health. Some clones in this sample may be carry-over from other donors' samples. CDR3s include the opening cysteine and the closing phenylalanine or tryptophan. A D gene is named only where the DNA matches it firmly. Not all rows give a size; the values are once, few, many and, for expanded clones, a class.

CDR3 DNA: TGCGCCAGCAGCTTGCTTGGCCACGGGACAGATACGCAGTATTTT
CDR3 protein: CASSLLGHGTDTQYF
clone size: once
CDR3 length: 15
V gene: TRBV5-1
J gene: TRBJ2-3
D gene: NA

CDR3 DNA: TGTGCCAGCAGCTTGGCGGGACTAGCGGGAGGTCCCTCCTACAATGAGCAGTTCTTC
CDR3 protein: CASSLAGLAGGPSYNEQFF
clone size: NA
CDR3 length: 19
V gene: TRBV7-9
J gene: TRBJ2-1
D gene: TRBD2

CDR3 DNA: TGTGCCAGCAGTGAGAGCTACGAGCAGTACTTC
CDR3 protein: CASSESYEQYF
clone size: NA
CDR3 length: 11
V gene: TRBV28
J gene: TRBJ2-7
D gene: NA

CDR3 DNA: TGTGCCAGCAGCCGACAGAGAAACTATGGCTACACCTTC
CDR3 protein: CASSRQRNYGYTF
clone size: NA
CDR3 length: 13
V gene: TRBV6-5
J gene: TRBJ1-2
D gene: NA

CDR3 DNA: TGTGCCAGCAGCCAGGAGCTAGTGCTCAATGAGCAGTTCTTC
CDR3 protein: CASSQELVLNEQFF
clone size: NA
CDR3 length: 14
V gene: TRBV14
J gene: TRBJ2-1
D gene: NA

CDR3 DNA: TGTGCCAGCAGTTTAAGGACTAGGGGCGGCTACACCTTC
CDR3 protein: CASSLRTRGGYTF
clone size: NA
CDR3 length: 13
V gene: TRBV28
J gene: TRBJ1-2
D gene: NA

CDR3 DNA: TGTGCCAGCAGCATCCGATCCGGAGCTGGAAACACCATATATTTT
CDR3 protein: CASSIRSGAGNTIYF
clone size: few
CDR3 length: 15
V gene: TRBV14
J gene: TRBJ1-3
D gene: NA

CDR3 DNA: TGCAGCGCTGCAAAGGGACAGGGGTACGAGCAGTACTTC
CDR3 protein: CSAAKGQGYEQYF
clone size: NA
CDR3 length: 13
V gene: TRBV29-1
J gene: TRBJ2-7
D gene: TRBD1

CDR3 DNA: TGTGCCAGCAGCTGGAGACTAGCGGGAGCCGACAATGAGCAGTTCTTC
CDR3 protein: CASSWRLAGADNEQFF
clone size: NA
CDR3 length: 16
V gene: TRBV11-2
J gene: TRBJ2-1
D gene: TRBD2

CDR3 DNA: TGTGCCAGCAGCTCGGACAGGGGCTTTCAGCCCCAGCATTTT
CDR3 protein: CASSSDRGFQPQHF
clone size: once
CDR3 length: 14
V gene: TRBV2
J gene: TRBJ1-5
D gene: TRBD1

CDR3 DNA: TGTGCCAGTCGAAGGCTCAACACCGGGGAGCTGTTTTTT
CDR3 protein: CASRRLNTGELFF
clone size: NA
CDR3 length: 13
V gene: TRBV19
J gene: TRBJ2-2
D gene: NA

CDR3 DNA: TGTGCCAGCAGTGCCGAAAGGGGGCCCCGCACAGATACGCAGTATTTT
CDR3 protein: CASSAERGPRTDTQYF
clone size: NA
CDR3 length: 16
V gene: TRBV6-1
J gene: TRBJ2-3
D gene: TRBD1

CDR3 DNA: TGTGCCAGCTCACCTGAGTTCCCTAGCGGACAAGAGACCCAGTACTTC
CDR3 protein: CASSPEFPSGQETQYF
clone size: NA
CDR3 length: 16
V gene: TRBV18
J gene: TRBJ2-5
D gene: TRBD2

CDR3 DNA: TGTGCCAGCAGCCCGGGACTAGCGGGAGTCCTGCGGATTACGCAGTATTTT
CDR3 protein: CASSPGLAGVLRITQYF
clone size: NA
CDR3 length: 17
V gene: TRBV5-4
J gene: TRBJ2-3
D gene: TRBD2

CDR3 DNA: TGTGCCAGCTCACCACCTCTAGCGGGAGGTACAGATACGCAGTATTTT
CDR3 protein: CASSPPLAGGTDTQYF
clone size: once
CDR3 length: 16
V gene: TRBV18
J gene: TRBJ2-3
D gene: TRBD2

CDR3 DNA: TGTGCCACCAGCGAAGTCGAAAAGAACACTGAAGCTTTCTTT
CDR3 protein: CATSEVEKNTEAFF
clone size: NA
CDR3 length: 14
V gene: TRBV15
J gene: TRBJ1-1
D gene: NA

CDR3 DNA: TGCGCCAGCAGCTTGTCGGGCGACTACACCTTC
CDR3 protein: CASSLSGDYTF
clone size: NA
CDR3 length: 11
V gene: TRBV5-1
J gene: TRBJ1-2
D gene: NA

CDR3 DNA: TGCGCCAGCAGCTTGGACCCGAATCAGCCCCAGCATTTT
CDR3 protein: CASSLDPNQPQHF
clone size: NA
CDR3 length: 13
V gene: TRBV5-1
J gene: TRBJ1-5
D gene: NA

CDR3 DNA: TGTGCCAGCAGCCCACCCGGGGCAGGAGGACCCTACGAGCAGTACTTC
CDR3 protein: CASSPPGAGGPYEQYF
clone size: NA
CDR3 length: 16
V gene: TRBV5-4
J gene: TRBJ2-7
D gene: NA

CDR3 DNA: TGCGCCAGCAGCCAAGATACCAGGGGTACTGAAGCTTTCTTT
CDR3 protein: CASSQDTRGTEAFF
clone size: few
CDR3 length: 14
V gene: TRBV4-3
J gene: TRBJ1-1
D gene: NA

CDR3 DNA: TGTGCCAGCAAAAGAGAGGATTTTTACAATGAGCAGTTCTTC
CDR3 protein: CASKREDFYNEQFF
clone size: NA
CDR3 length: 14
V gene: TRBV27
J gene: TRBJ2-1
D gene: NA

CDR3 DNA: TGTGCCAGTAGACCCTTAACCGGGACTAGACCATTTAGCTCCTACAATGAGCAGTTCTTC
CDR3 protein: CASRPLTGTRPFSSYNEQFF
clone size: NA
CDR3 length: 20
V gene: TRBV19
J gene: TRBJ2-1
D gene: TRBD2

CDR3 DNA: TGTGCCAGCTGGGGGAGGGTGTACACTGAAGCTTTCTTT
CDR3 protein: CASWGRVYTEAFF
clone size: NA
CDR3 length: 13
V gene: TRBV28
J gene: TRBJ1-1
D gene: NA

CDR3 DNA: TGTGCCAGCAGCTTGGGCCCCGGGGGGAGAGTCTACCCAGCGGTCGAGCAGTTCTTC
CDR3 protein: CASSLGPGGRVYPAVEQFF
clone size: NA
CDR3 length: 19
V gene: TRBV5-4
J gene: TRBJ2-1
D gene: TRBD2

CDR3 DNA: TGTGCCAGCAGCTTATCGAGGGCCACAGATACGCAGTATTTT
CDR3 protein: CASSLSRATDTQYF
clone size: NA
CDR3 length: 14
V gene: TRBV7-8
J gene: TRBJ2-3
D gene: NA